The subject of this entry is one TCR beta chain. Its cognate antigen is unknown. Some clones are missing from TCRdb's copy, which holds only in-frame ones; the method was immunoSEQ multiplex PCR. The profile shows 60,000 to 65,000 clones, roughly four fifths of them singletons. This entry comes from a study of OX40 agonist ivuxolimab in advanced cancers. The wider study: Ivuxolimab doses were 0.01, 0.1, 0.3, 1.5, 3 or 10 mg/kg every 2 weeks.

Notes on the study in general: Researchers did not establish what antigens the expanded peripheral T cells target.

Deletions cut 5 bases from V and 3 bases from J, with 13 bases between. The germline V gene encodes CDR1 SGHTA and CDR2 FQGNSA. The CDR3 loop spans 15 amino acids. This TCR derives from an adult with an advanced solid tumor such as melanoma, head and neck, liver or kidney cancer. The chain recombines TRBV7-2 with TRBJ2-2; perhaps D is TRBD1 or TRBD2 (6 bases each). The material sequenced was CD4+ or CD8+ T cells sorted from blood, taken in a trial of the OX40 agonist ivuxolimab. The CDR3 sequence is CASSPRGQYTGELFF. CDR3 nucleotide sequence: TGTGCCAGCAGCCCTCGGGGGCAGTACACCGGGGAGCTGTTTTTT.